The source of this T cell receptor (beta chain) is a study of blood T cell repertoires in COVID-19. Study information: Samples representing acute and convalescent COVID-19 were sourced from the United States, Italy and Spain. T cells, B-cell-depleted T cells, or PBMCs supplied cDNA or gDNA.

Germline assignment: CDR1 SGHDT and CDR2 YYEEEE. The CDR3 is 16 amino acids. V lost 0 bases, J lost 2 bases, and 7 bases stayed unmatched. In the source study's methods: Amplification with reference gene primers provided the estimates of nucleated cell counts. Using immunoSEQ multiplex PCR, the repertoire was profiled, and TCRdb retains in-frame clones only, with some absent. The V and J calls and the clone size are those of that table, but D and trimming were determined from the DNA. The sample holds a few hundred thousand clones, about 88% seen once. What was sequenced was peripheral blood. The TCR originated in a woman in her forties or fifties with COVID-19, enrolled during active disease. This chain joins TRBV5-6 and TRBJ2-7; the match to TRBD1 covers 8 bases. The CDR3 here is CASSLGRTGQTYEQYV. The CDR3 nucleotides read TGTGCCAGCAGCTTGGGGCGGACAGGGCAGACCTACGAGCAGTACGTC.